These 2 T cell receptor beta chains were all obtained from the same sample, sequenced in a study of blood T cell repertoires in COVID-19. Only in-frame clones appear in the TCRdb table, and some are missing; sequencing was by immunoSEQ multiplex PCR. The sample contains some 220,000 clones, roughly 81% of which appear only once. What was sequenced was peripheral blood. These TCRs come from a man aged 50 to 60 with acute or convalescent COVID-19.

The V gene is TRBV9, the J gene TRBJ1-1; unclear D gene. The CDR3 is made up of 13 amino acids. Germline V gene data show CDR1 as SGDLS and CDR2 as YYNGEE. Trimming removed 4 bases from V and 1 base from J, with 8 bases in between. The DNA for the CDR3 is TGTGCCAGCAGCCCTACAGCGAACACTGAAGCTTTCTTT. Its translation: CASSPTANTEAFF.

This clone was counted a few times. The CDR3 bases are TGTGCCAGCTCCAGTCGAGGGCCAGGAGACGGCAATCAGCCCCAGCATTTT. Encoded protein: CASSSRGPGDGNQPQHF. The V call is TRBV18, the J call TRBJ1-5; D gene uncertain. This CDR3 region has 17 residues. CDR1 and CDR2 from the germline V gene are KGHSH and LQKENI. V lost 6 bases and J 2 bases, leaving 20 bases between the germline ends.